Sequencing of this T cell receptor beta chain was carried out in a study of T-cell memory formation after mild COVID-19. Findings and limits, study-wide: Contracting CD4+ clones sat mainly in CM and EM; CD8+ in EMRA. CD4/CD8 balance held among clones contracting day 15 to 85, and later expanders leaned CD4+.

Amplification by 5'RACE using constant-segment primers produced TCR alpha and TCR beta cDNA libraries that carried sample barcodes and UMIs. MiXCR, applied by TCRdb to the 5' RACE reads, yields one record per CDR3 protein. The data contain 200,000 to 250,000 distinct CDR3 sequences, around a tenth of them singletons. CDR1 SGHTA and CDR2 FQGNSA come from the germline V gene. Trimming removed 1 base from V and 10 bases from J, with 10 bases in between. CDR3 length: 12 residues. To note about this clonotype: Its antigen is unidentified.

V gene TRBV7-2 combines with J gene TRBJ1-2; D ambiguous. This TCR was sampled from a man aged 18 to 30 who had mild COVID-19 (a few samples of this study predate the infection). Cell type and time point are not known. Material: PBMCs or a T cell subset sorted from them (not recorded which). The CDR3 sequence is CASSLVQVTYTF. The CDR3 coding sequence is TGTGCCAGCAGCTTAGTCCAGGTCACCTACACCTTC.